A single sample gave rise to the 6 T cell receptor beta chains below, sequenced in a study of T cell responses to AZD1222 COVID-19 vaccine. Method: immunoSEQ multiplex PCR; TCRdb's copy keeps in-frame clones and lacks some. The table shows around 100,000 clones, with about 85% occurring only once. Sequenced material: peripheral blood, taken on day 0 of AZD1222 vaccination. Source of these receptors: an adult in good health.

V and J are TRBV11-3 and TRBJ2-1; D uncertain. The CDR3 spans 12 residues. Germline V gene lookup returns CDR1 SGHNT and CDR2 YENEEA. The V end was cut by 4 bases, the J end by 4 bases, with 5 bases between. As DNA, the CDR3 is TGTGCCAGCAGCTGGGGTTACAATGAGCAGTTCTTC. It specifies CASSWGYNEQFF.

This clone has only one observation. This chain links TRBV9 with TRBJ2-2, with D tentatively TRBD1 or TRBD2 (6 bases each). Germline V gives CDR1 SGDLS, CDR2 YYNGEE. Trimming cost V 4 bases and J 5 bases, with 12 bases left between them. This CDR3 comprises 14 residues. CDR3 in DNA: TGTGCCAGCAGCCCTCGGAGGGGGACCGGGGAGCTGTTTTTT. Its protein is CASSPRRGTGELFF.

V usage is TRBV3-1 (or the pseudogene TRBV3-2) and J usage is TRBJ1-5; D remains unclear. Germline values: CDR1 LGHDT, CDR2 YNNKEL (reference sequence). Trimming left V 1 base short and J 1 base short, with 2 bases between. The CDR3 loop spans 13 amino acids. The CDR3: CASSQGSNQPQHF. CDR3 DNA sequence: TGTGCCAGCAGCCAAGGGAGCAATCAGCCCCAGCATTTT.

J is TRBJ1-5 and V is TRBV12-3 or TRBV12-4; 7 bases are a match to TRBD1. The junction had 6 bases not matched to a gene; V was cut back by 1 base and J by 12 bases. CDR3 length equals 13 residues. In nucleotides, the CDR3 is TGTGCCAGCAGTTTAGGGACAGGAACTTTCCAGCATTTT. Encoded protein: CASSLGTGTFQHF.

The V call is TRBV9, the J call TRBJ2-1, with 10 bases aligning to TRBD1. The CDR3 loop spans 18 amino acids. The germline V gene has CDR1 SGDLS and CDR2 YYNGEE. Trimming removed 2 bases from V and 0 bases from J; junction bases left unmatched: 8. CDR3 in DNA: TGTGCCAGCAGCGTCTCCGGGACAGGGGTACGCTCCTACAATGAGCAGTTCTTC. This gives the protein CASSVSGTGVRSYNEQFF.

The chain is built from TRBV5-4 and TRBJ2-7; the match to TRBD1 covers 12 bases. This CDR3 spans 14 amino acids. Trimming at V came to 0 bases and at J to 5 bases, leaving 0 bases not matched to a gene. Germline CDR1 is SGHNT and CDR2 is YYREEE (reference sequence). This chain's CDR3 is CASSLGDRGHEQYF. For the CDR3, the DNA is TGTGCCAGCAGCTTGGGGGACAGGGGGCACGAGCAGTACTTC.